Sequencing of this T cell receptor (beta chain) was carried out in a study of T-cell reconstitution after alpha-beta-depleted transplantation in children. Ten or more counts support this clonotype. The CDR3 contains 15 residues. Trimming took off 8 bases at V and 1 base at J, with 17 bases between the two ends. Preparation of the TCRbeta library was carried out with unique molecular identifiers. TCRdb redid the calling of the PCR reads with MiXCR, one entry per CDR3 protein. The sample holds over 70,000 distinct CDR3 sequences; 12% are singletons and the top ten take 14%. The TCR was taken from a human donor who donated a stem cell graft to a child with inherited bone marrow failure. The sequenced sample was PBMCs from the stem cell graft donor, obtained from the stem cell graft. V and J are TRBV12-3 or TRBV12-4 and TRBJ1-1; D ambiguous. The CDR3 spells CASRGLFASNTEAFF. For the CDR3, the DNA is TGTGCCAGCCGAGGACTCTTTGCATCGAACACTGAAGCTTTCTTT.